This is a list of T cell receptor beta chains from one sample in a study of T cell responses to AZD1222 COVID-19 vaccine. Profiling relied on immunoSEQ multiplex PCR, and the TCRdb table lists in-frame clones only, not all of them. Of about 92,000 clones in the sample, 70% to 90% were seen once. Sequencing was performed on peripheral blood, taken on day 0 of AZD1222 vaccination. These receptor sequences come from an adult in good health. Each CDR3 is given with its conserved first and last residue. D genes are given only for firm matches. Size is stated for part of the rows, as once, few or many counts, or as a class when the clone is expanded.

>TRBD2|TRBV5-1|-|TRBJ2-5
CASAAELAGKETQYF
TGCGCCAGCGCTGCGGAGCTAGCGGGGAAGGAGACCCAGTACTTC
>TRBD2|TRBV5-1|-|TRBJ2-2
CASSIRSGSAGELFF
TGCGCCAGCAGCATCCGTAGCGGGTCGGCCGGGGAGCTGTTTTTT
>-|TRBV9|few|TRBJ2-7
CASSTGPLSYEQYF
TGTGCCAGCAGCACCGGACCGCTCTCCTACGAGCAGTACTTC
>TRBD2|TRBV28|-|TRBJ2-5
CASSLGLAGNQETQYF
TGTGCCAGCAGTCTGGGACTAGCGGGGAACCAAGAGACCCAGTACTTC
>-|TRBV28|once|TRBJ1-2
CASSLGSYGYTF
TGTGCCAGCAGTTTGGGGTCCTATGGCTACACCTTC
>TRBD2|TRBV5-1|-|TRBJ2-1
CASSLETSGYNEQFF
TGCGCCAGCAGCTTGGAGACTAGCGGTTACAATGAGCAGTTCTTC
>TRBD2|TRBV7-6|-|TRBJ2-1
CASSFAGGRLNEQFF
TGTGCCAGCAGCTTCGCCGGCGGGAGATTGAATGAGCAGTTCTTC
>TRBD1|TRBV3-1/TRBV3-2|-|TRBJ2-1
CASSQAGTVNNEQFF
TGTGCCAGCAGCCAAGCCGGGACAGTAAACAATGAGCAGTTCTTC
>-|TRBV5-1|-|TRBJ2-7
CASSLVGGSTYEQYF
TGCGCCAGCAGCTTGGTTGGGGGATCTACCTACGAGCAGTACTTC
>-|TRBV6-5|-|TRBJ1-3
CASRPSGASGNTIYF
TGTGCCAGCAGGCCCTCAGGGGCGTCCGGAAACACCATATATTTT
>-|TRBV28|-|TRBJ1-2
CASRSGEGYGYTF
TGTGCCAGCAGATCCGGTGAGGGCTATGGCTACACCTTC
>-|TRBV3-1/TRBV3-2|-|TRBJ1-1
CASSQNRITEAFF
TGTGCCAGCAGCCAAAACAGAATCACTGAAGCTTTCTTT
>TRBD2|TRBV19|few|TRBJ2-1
CASSIRTSGRYEQFF
TGTGCCAGTAGTATCCGGACTAGCGGGAGGTATGAGCAGTTCTTC
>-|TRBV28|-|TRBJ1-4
CASRNTATNEKLFF
TGTGCCAGCAGAAACACTGCAACTAATGAAAAACTGTTTTTT
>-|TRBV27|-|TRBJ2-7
CASSLSGVPYEQYF
TGTGCCAGCAGTTTATCAGGGGTCCCCTACGAGCAGTACTTC
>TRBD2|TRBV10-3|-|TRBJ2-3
CAIMAGGPGDTQYF
TGTGCCATCATGGCGGGAGGCCCGGGAGATACGCAGTATTTT
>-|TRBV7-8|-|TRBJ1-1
CASSLVPTMNTEAFF
TGTGCCAGCAGCTTAGTGCCAACGATGAACACTGAAGCTTTCTTT
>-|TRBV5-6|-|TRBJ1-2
CASSFWSGPSNYGYTF
TGTGCCAGCAGCTTTTGGTCCGGGCCGTCTAACTATGGCTACACCTTC
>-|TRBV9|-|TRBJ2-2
CASSALGLLGRDSTSGELFF
TGTGCCAGCAGCGCCCTAGGTTTACTAGGGCGGGACTCGACCTCCGGGGAGCTGTTTTTT
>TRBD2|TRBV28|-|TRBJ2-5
CASSPTYGEGETQYF
TGTGCCAGCAGCCCCACTTACGGGGAGGGAGAGACCCAGTACTTC
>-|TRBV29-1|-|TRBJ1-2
CSVEPGVGANYGYTF
TGCAGCGTTGAACCGGGGGTGGGGGCTAACTATGGCTACACCTTC
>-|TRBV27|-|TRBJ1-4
CASSMVVYEKLFF
TGTGCCAGCAGCATGGTCGTGTATGAAAAACTGTTTTTT
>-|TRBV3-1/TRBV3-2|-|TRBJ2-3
CASSHPRGGRTAEADTQYF
TGTGCCAGCAGCCATCCCAGGGGAGGCCGGACTGCCGAGGCAGATACGCAGTATTTT
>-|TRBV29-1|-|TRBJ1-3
CSVGDGTSGNTIYF
TGCAGCGTTGGGGACGGGACCTCTGGAAACACCATATATTTT
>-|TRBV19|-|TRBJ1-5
CASRWGSNQPQHF
TGTGCCAGTAGGTGGGGGAGCAATCAGCCCCAGCATTTT
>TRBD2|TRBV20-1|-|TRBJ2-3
CSASTLAGLTDTQYF
TGCAGTGCTAGTACCCTAGCGGGACTCACAGATACGCAGTATTTT
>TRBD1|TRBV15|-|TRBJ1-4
CATSRDHMQGGPATNEKLFF
TGTGCCACCAGCAGAGATCATATGCAGGGGGGGCCAGCAACTAATGAAAAACTGTTTTTT
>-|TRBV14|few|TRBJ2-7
CASSQHTGTLYEQYF
TGTGCCAGCAGCCAACATACCGGGACCCTCTACGAGCAGTACTTC
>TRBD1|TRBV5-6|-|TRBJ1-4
CASSLLGQSNEKLFF
TGTGCCAGCAGCTTGCTGGGACAGAGTAATGAAAAACTGTTTTTT
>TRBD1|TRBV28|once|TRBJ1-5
CASREAGGGQPQHF
TGTGCCAGCAGGGAAGCAGGGGGGGGGCAGCCCCAGCATTTT
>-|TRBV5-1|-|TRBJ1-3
CASSLAGRRQGNTIYF
TGCGCCAGCAGCTTGGCGGGCCGTCGTCAGGGAAACACCATATATTTT
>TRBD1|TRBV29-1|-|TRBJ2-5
CSGWTGPQETQYF
TGCAGCGGATGGACAGGTCCCCAAGAGACCCAGTACTTC
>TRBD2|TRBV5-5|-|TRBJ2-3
CASSLVREGPSDTQYF
TGTGCCAGCAGCTTGGTACGGGAGGGCCCTTCAGATACGCAGTATTTT
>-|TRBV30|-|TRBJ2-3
CAWNPGLLGDTQYF
TGTGCCTGGAACCCGGGACTCCTAGGAGATACGCAGTATTTT
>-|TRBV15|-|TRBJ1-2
CATSRARTENYGYTF
TGTGCCACCAGCAGAGCTCGGACAGAGAACTATGGCTACACCTTC
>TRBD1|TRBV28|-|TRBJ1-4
CASSPTTGNEKLFF
TGTGCCAGCAGTCCTACGACAGGGAATGAAAAACTGTTTTTT
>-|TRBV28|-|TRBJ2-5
CASAGRNQETQYF
TGTGCCAGCGCCGGACGAAACCAAGAGACCCAGTACTTC